Presented here are 7 T cell receptor beta chains from one specimen sequenced in a study of blood T cell repertoires in COVID-19. Repertoires were generated with immunoSEQ multiplex PCR, while TCRdb's copy carries only in-frame clones and drops some. The top ten hold roughly 3% of the sample, which has a few hundred thousand clones, around nine tenths seen once. Material: peripheral blood. Source of these receptors: a man between 60 and 70 years old with acute or convalescent COVID-19.

The chain joins TRBV11-2 to TRBJ1-6; D unresolved. This CDR3 has 15 residues. Germline CDR1 reads SGHAT; CDR2 reads FQNNGV. V lost 5 bases to trimming and J lost 7 bases, with 15 bases between them. The DNA for the CDR3 is TGTGCCAGCAGCGGCCGACCAGGAGGGAATTCACCCCTCCACTTT. This gives the protein CASSGRPGGNSPLHF. The full variable domain, completed using reference TRBV11-2 and TRBJ1-6, is EAGVAQSPRYKIIEKRQSVAFWCNPISGHATLYWYQQILGQGPKLLIQFQNNGVVDDSQLPKDRFSAERLKGVDSTLKIQPAKLEDSAVYLCASSGRPGGNSPLHFGNGTRLTVT.

The rearrangement joins TRBV6-5 to TRBJ2-5; 8 bases fit TRBD1. The ends lost 6 bases at V and 4 bases at J; junction bases unmatched: 7. This CDR3 comprises 14 residues. CDR1 and CDR2 (germline): MNHEY, SVGAGI. Written as DNA, the CDR3 is TGTGCCAGCAGCCCCGGACAGGGATTAGAGACCCAGTACTTC. This encodes CASSPGQGLETQYF.

J is TRBJ2-1 and V is TRBV6-2 or TRBV6-3; no definite D call. The CDR3 has 12 residues. The germline gives CDR1 MNHEY, CDR2 SVGEGT. With 8 bases removed from V and 5 bases from J, the gap between germline ends came to 10 bases. The CDR3 protein is CASRQAHNEQFF. The CDR3 nucleotides are TGTGCCAGCCGCCAAGCCCACAATGAGCAGTTCTTC.

This chain joins TRBV6-1 and TRBJ1-5, with unresolved D. The length of the CDR3 is 17 residues. Germline V CDR1 and CDR2: MNHNS, SASEGT. V gave up 0 bases and J gave up 1 base, with 13 bases separating them. The DNA of the CDR3 is TGTGCCAGCAGTGAAGCGGCCGGGCGGGGAAGCAATCAGCCCCAGCATTTT. Protein sequence: CASSEAAGRGSNQPQHF.

This clone has only one observation. The chain uses TRBV5-6 and TRBJ2-7, with D possibly matching TRBD1 (6 bases). Trimming took off 2 bases at V and 2 bases at J, with 8 bases between the two ends. The CDR3 runs 13 residues. Looked up from germline, CDR1 is SGHDT and CDR2 is YYEEEE. CDR3 protein: CASSFGDTYEQYF. In DNA form, the CDR3 reads TGTGCCAGCAGCTTTGGGGACACCTACGAGCAGTACTTC.

The chain has TRBV9 and TRBJ2-5; 9 bases are shared with TRBD1. The germline V gene encodes CDR1 SGDLS and CDR2 YYNGEE. Trimming removed 4 bases from V and 5 bases from J; junction bases left unmatched: 9. This CDR3 is 15 amino acids long. The chain's CDR3 is CASSTRTGESETQYF. The CDR3 DNA is TGTGCCAGCAGCACGCGGACAGGGGAAAGCGAGACCCAGTACTTC.

The rearrangement uses TRBV18 and TRBJ2-2; TRBD1 might be the D (5 bases). Germline values: CDR1 KGHSH, CDR2 LQKENI. The CDR3 is 14 amino acids. Deletions cut 3 bases from V and 7 bases from J, with 12 bases between. The CDR3 here is CASSPDGRGGELFF. The DNA for the CDR3 is TGTGCCAGCTCACCGGACGGTAGGGGCGGGGAGCTGTTTTTT.